These T cell receptor beta chains were read from a single sample in a study of identical twins. A single record per CDR3 protein comes from TCRdb applying MiXCR to the 5' RACE reads. Of under 400,000 distinct CDR3 sequences listed, approximately 8.7% are singletons. Material: naive T cells sorted from blood. Receptor source: a woman between 50 and 59 years old in good health. Both conserved end residues are part of each CDR3. Fields, in order: clone size, V gene, D gene, J gene, CDR3 DNA, CDR3 protein. The D gene is left open where the match is weak. Only part of the rows carry a size: once, few, many, or a class if the clone is expanded.

>many|TRBV12-3/TRBV12-4|TRBD2|TRBJ2-3
TGTGCCAGCAGCCCGCTAGCGGGTCGGCCAGATACGCAGTATTTT
CASSPLAGRPDTQYF
>-|TRBV29-1|TRBD2|TRBJ2-1
TGCAGCGTTGATTTGGCTAGCGGATCATTCATTGAGCAGTTCTTC
CSVDLASGSFIEQFF
>many|TRBV27|TRBD1|TRBJ2-1
TGTGCCAGCAGTTCCGGGACAGGGATCAACAATGAGCAGTTCTTC
CASSSGTGINNEQFF
>-|TRBV24-1|-|TRBJ1-2
TGTGCCACCGGCTGGGGGAATGGCTACACCTTC
CATGWGNGYTF
>-|TRBV10-3|-|TRBJ1-5
TGTGCCATCAGTGAGTCCGGACCCGTCAGGCAGCCCCAGCATTTT
CAISESGPVRQPQHF
>few|TRBV4-1|-|TRBJ2-3
TGCGCCAGCAGCCAACCGGACCGTAGCACAGATACGCAGTATTTT
CASSQPDRSTDTQYF
>few|TRBV9|TRBD1|TRBJ1-3
TGTGCCAGCAGCGCAGGGGGCCCTAGCTCTGGAAACACCATATATTTT
CASSAGGPSSGNTIYF
>-|TRBV20-1|TRBD1|TRBJ1-1
TGCAGTGCAGGAGAAAGGACAGGGGGCGTGGGGGGCACTGAAGCTTTCTTT
CSAGERTGGVGGTEAFF
>many|TRBV10-3|TRBD1|TRBJ2-7
TGTGCCACTAAGGGACAGGGTGGCTACGAGCAGTACTTC
CATKGQGGYEQYF
>few|TRBV5-6|TRBD2|TRBJ2-1
TGTGCCAGCAGCTTGACAGCGGGAGGTCCCGGTGAGCAGTTCTTC
CASSLTAGGPGEQFF
>many|TRBV12-3/TRBV12-4|-|TRBJ2-1
TGTGCCAGCGAGGCTGGACGTAATGAGCAGTTCTTC
CASEAGRNEQFF
>few|TRBV20-1|-|TRBJ1-5
TGCAGTGCTAGAGATTGGCAGGGTGGTTGGCAGGGGAATCAGCCCCAGCATTTT
CSARDWQGGWQGNQPQHF
>few|TRBV12-3/TRBV12-4|-|TRBJ1-3
TGTGCCAGTTCAGACAGCAACTCTGGAAACACCATATATTTT
CASSDSNSGNTIYF
>many|TRBV29-1|-|TRBJ2-6
TGCAGCGTTGAAGTAACAGGAGGGGCCAACGTCCTGACTTTC
CSVEVTGGANVLTF
>few|TRBV5-5|TRBD1|TRBJ1-2
TGTGCCAGCAGCATATTGACAGGGGGGTATGGCTACACCTTC
CASSILTGGYGYTF
>-|TRBV12-3/TRBV12-4|-|TRBJ2-5
TGTGCCAGCAGTTTGGAGGGGGGGATTGGCGGAGAGACCCAGTACTTC
CASSLEGGIGGETQYF
>many|TRBV7-2|-|TRBJ1-1
TGTGCCAGCAGCTTAACCCGGATGAACACTGAAGCTTTCTTT
CASSLTRMNTEAFF
>-|TRBV12-3/TRBV12-4|-|TRBJ1-2
TGTGCTACCCAGTCCGCAGGAACCTTCTATGGCTACACCTTC
CATQSAGTFYGYTF
>many|TRBV6-5|-|TRBJ2-7
TGTGCCAGCGCGCGGACGGCAGGAGACCCCACCTACGAGCAGTACTTC
CASARTAGDPTYEQYF
>-|TRBV12-3/TRBV12-4|-|TRBJ2-1
TGTGCCAGCAGCCCTATGTCACCCGGGTACACTGGGGATGAGCAGTTCTTC
CASSPMSPGYTGDEQFF
>many|TRBV12-5|-|TRBJ2-4
TGTGCTAGTGGTTTGATCCTCGGACGGGGAATAGCCAAAAACATTCAGTACTTC
CASGLILGRGIAKNIQYF
>few|TRBV6-6|TRBD1|TRBJ1-2
TGTGCCAGCAGTCAACAGGGGGCATCTAACTATGGCTACACCTTC
CASSQQGASNYGYTF
>many|TRBV3-1|TRBD2|TRBJ2-3
TGTGCCAGCAGCCAAGATCGACTAGCGGGGACCACAGATACGCAGTATTTT
CASSQDRLAGTTDTQYF
>many|TRBV12-3/TRBV12-4|TRBD2|TRBJ2-1
TGTGCCAGCAGTAAGACTAGCGGGAGCTATGAGCAGTTCTTC
CASSKTSGSYEQFF
>-|TRBV3-1|-|TRBJ1-4
TGTGCCAGCAGCGCCCGAGCCTTATTGAAGGAAAAACTGTTTTTT
CASSARALLKEKLFF
>few|TRBV6-6|-|TRBJ1-1
TGTGCCAGCAGTCCTGAAGCTTTCTTT
CASSPEAFF
>-|TRBV29-1|TRBD1|TRBJ1-1
TGCAGCGTCGCTGGGACAGGGCGGAGCACTGAAGCTTTCTTT
CSVAGTGRSTEAFF
>few|TRBV9|TRBD2|TRBJ2-3
TGTGCCAGCAGCACCGGGGCGGGAGGGGCAGATACGCAGTATTTT
CASSTGAGGADTQYF
>-|TRBV4-1|TRBD2|TRBJ2-1
TGCGCCAGCAGCCCACCACCAGGAGCGGGAGGGGACAATGAGCAGTTCTTC
CASSPPPGAGGDNEQFF
>many|TRBV24-1|TRBD2|TRBJ2-1
TGTGCCACCAGTGCGATCCTAGCGGGGTACAATGAGCAGTTCTTC
CATSAILAGYNEQFF
>-|TRBV4-1|TRBD1|TRBJ1-5
TGCGCCAGCAGCCAGCCACAGGGGGTGGGTCAGCCCCAGCATTTT
CASSQPQGVGQPQHF
>few|TRBV27|-|TRBJ2-3
TGTGCCAGCAGTCCCTTGGGGGGAGGGGGGACAGATACGCAGTATTTT
CASSPLGGGGTDTQYF
>-|TRBV12-3/TRBV12-4|TRBD2|TRBJ2-5
TGTGCCAGCAGTTTTTGGACTAGCGGCCAAGAGACCCAGTACTTC
CASSFWTSGQETQYF
>many|TRBV7-9|TRBD1|TRBJ1-4
TGTGCCAGCAGTCTACCGGGACAGACTAATGAAAAACTGTTTTTT
CASSLPGQTNEKLFF
>few|TRBV2|TRBD1|TRBJ1-5
TGTGCCAGCAGTACCGTGGGACAGGGGAAACAGCCCCAGCATTTT
CASSTVGQGKQPQHF
>few|TRBV25-1|-|TRBJ2-1
TGTGCCAGCAGTATTCCCTGGCGTGAGCAGTTCTTC
CASSIPWREQFF
>many|TRBV5-5|-|TRBJ2-2
TGTGCCAGCAGCTCCCTAAGGGGGGGCGGCACCGGGGAGCTGTTTTTT
CASSSLRGGGTGELFF
>few|TRBV6-1|TRBD1|TRBJ2-2
TGTGCCAGCAGCCGGACAGGGGGCCCCGGGGAGCTGTTTTTT
CASSRTGGPGELFF
>once|TRBV10-1|-|TRBJ1-1
TGCGCCAGCAGTGATGCACAGAACACTGAAGCTTTCTTT
CASSDAQNTEAFF
>few|TRBV15|TRBD1|TRBJ2-5
TGTGCCACCAGCAAGGGACAGGTGGAGACCCAGTACTTC
CATSKGQVETQYF
>-|TRBV4-2|-|TRBJ1-2
TGTGCCAGCAGCCAAGATATAGTTATGGGGGCCGGCTACACCTTC
CASSQDIVMGAGYTF
>-|TRBV7-2|-|TRBJ2-1
TGTGCCAGCAGCCCCGCCACCCGTCGCATGTGGAATGAGCAGTTCTTC
CASSPATRRMWNEQFF
>many|TRBV5-1|TRBD1|TRBJ1-1
TGCGCCAGCAGCTTGGGGGTGACAGGGGTCATGAACACTGAAGCTTTCTTT
CASSLGVTGVMNTEAFF
>few|TRBV11-2|TRBD1|TRBJ2-7
TGTGCCAGCAGCCCCCGAGGGGCAGGGGGCGCCTACGAGCAGTACTTC
CASSPRGAGGAYEQYF
>many|TRBV5-1|TRBD2|TRBJ2-4
TGCGCCAGCAGCCACGGACTAGCGGGAGGCGGGGTTACCAAAAACATTCAGTACTTC
CASSHGLAGGGVTKNIQYF